Presented here are 2 T cell receptor beta chains from one specimen sequenced in a study of Ad26.COV2.S vaccination and SARS-CoV-2 variants (TCRdb year 2021). This specimen's treatment or condition label, interpreted: around 19 received Ad26.COV2.S at low or high dose, single or two shots; 5 received placebo; per-sample allocation not given. For vaccine and placebo recipients, the sequenced repertoires came from samples collected on day 63 after the first injection. The method was the immunoSEQ multiplex PCR assay. TCRdb limited this immuneACCESS table to in-frame rearrangements with V and J called. A share of clones is missing; checked studies link under half to unresolved V genes, and the rest is unexplained. This sample is represented by 400,000 to 450,000 clones; 75% to 95% of them were singletons. In total, the top ten clones hold 12% of the sample. The source material was peripheral blood, sampled in a trial of Ad26.COV2.S vaccine versus placebo. The receptors stem from a person between 18 and 60 years old who received the Ad26.COV2.S COVID-19 vaccine or a placebo.

This clone showed up just once. The rearrangement links TRBV29-1 to TRBJ2-7; D may be TRBD1 or TRBD2 (6 bases each). Trimming shortened V by 0 bases and J by 3 bases, and 12 bases separated the two germline ends. Germline-derived CDR1 and CDR2 are SQVTM and ANQGSEA. CDR3 length: 14 residues. The CDR3 nucleotides read TGCAGCGTTGAAGAGGCAGGGGAGGTCTACGAGCAGTACTTC. Amino acid sequence: CSVEEAGEVYEQYF.

The chain carries TRBV29-1 and TRBJ2-1, with D unresolved. The V gene lost 1 base and the J gene lost 3 bases, with 7 bases spanning the gap. This CDR3 is built from 13 residues. Looked up from germline, CDR1 is SQVTM and CDR2 is ANQGSEA. The chain's CDR3 is CSVEGHNYNEQFF. The CDR3 nucleotides are TGCAGCGTTGAAGGACACAACTACAATGAGCAGTTCTTC.